This T cell receptor beta chain was sequenced in a study of T cells in Graves' hyperthyroidism and ophthalmopathy. Study overall: Prior to any treatment, at the point of initial diagnosis, peripheral blood was collected.

This clonotype was counted many times. The TCR beta CDR3 regions underwent amplification using RNA transcripts as the source. HTBI primers were employed in a first-round RT-PCR of the TCR CDR3. TCRdb re-analysed the multiplex PCR reads in MiXCR, keeping a single row per CDR3 protein. The table shows 300,000 to 450,000 distinct CDR3 sequences, with 15% to 19% occurring only once. Among the patients, aged 18 to 65, hyperthyroidism was newly diagnosed and had lasted under 2 months. The study left out patients who had uncontrolled infection, other autoimmune disease, pregnancy or lactation. Sequences were obtained from blood. This sequence was found in a woman under 30 with Graves' hyperthyroidism that later progressed to Graves' ophthalmopathy.

Written as DNA, the CDR3 is TGTGCCAGCAGTTTACCCAGCGGCGAAAAACTGTTTTTT. Its translation: CASSLPSGEKLFF. This chain links TRBV28 with TRBJ1-4; D unclear. This CDR3 comprises 13 residues. The germline V and J ends were trimmed by 2 bases and 8 bases, with 9 bases remaining between them. In germline, CDR1 is MDHEN, CDR2 SYDVKM.